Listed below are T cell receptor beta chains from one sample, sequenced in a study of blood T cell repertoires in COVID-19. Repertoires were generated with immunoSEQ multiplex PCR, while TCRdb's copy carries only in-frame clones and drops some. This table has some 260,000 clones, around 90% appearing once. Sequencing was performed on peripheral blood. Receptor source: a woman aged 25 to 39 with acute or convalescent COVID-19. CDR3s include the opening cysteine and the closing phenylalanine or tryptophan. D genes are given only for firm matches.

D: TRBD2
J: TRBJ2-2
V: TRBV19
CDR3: CASSASPSGGWAGELFF
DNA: TGTGCCAGTAGTGCGTCCCCGAGCGGGGGGTGGGCCGGGGAGCTGTTTTTT

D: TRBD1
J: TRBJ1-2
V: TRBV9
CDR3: CASSPHRGPYGYTF
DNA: TGTGCCAGCAGCCCACACAGGGGTCCCTATGGCTACACCTTC

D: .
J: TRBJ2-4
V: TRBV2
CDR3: CASSDRILAKNIQYF
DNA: TGTGCCAGCAGTGACAGGATCCTAGCCAAAAACATTCAGTACTTC

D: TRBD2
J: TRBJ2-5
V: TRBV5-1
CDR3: CASSLSGVETQYF
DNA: TGCGCCAGCAGCTTGAGCGGGGTAGAGACCCAGTACTTC

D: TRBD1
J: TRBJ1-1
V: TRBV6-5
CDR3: CASSYSRGRTEAFF
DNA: TGTGCCAGCAGTTACTCGAGGGGGCGAACTGAAGCTTTCTTT

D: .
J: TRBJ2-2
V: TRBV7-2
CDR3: CASREYTGELFF
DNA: TGTGCCAGCAGAGAGTACACCGGGGAGCTGTTTTTT

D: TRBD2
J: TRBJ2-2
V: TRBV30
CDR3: CAWTHDGRAWVTGELFF
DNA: TGTGCCTGGACCCATGACGGGAGGGCCTGGGTCACCGGGGAGCTGTTTTTT

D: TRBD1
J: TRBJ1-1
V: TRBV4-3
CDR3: CASSQVGQGAYAFF
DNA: TGCGCCAGCAGCCAGGTTGGACAGGGGGCTTATGCTTTCTTT

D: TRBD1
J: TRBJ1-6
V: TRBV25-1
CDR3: CASSEWTGANSPLHF
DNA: TGTGCCAGCAGTGAATGGACAGGGGCAAATTCACCCCTCCACTTT

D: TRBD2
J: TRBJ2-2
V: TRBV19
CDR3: CASSIGQAGGSEELFF
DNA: TGTGCCAGTAGTATAGGTCAAGCGGGAGGATCGGAGGAGCTGTTTTTT

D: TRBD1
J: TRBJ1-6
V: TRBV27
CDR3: CASTPRGDRANSPLHF
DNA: TGTGCCAGCACCCCACGCGGGGACAGGGCTAATTCACCCCTCCACTTT

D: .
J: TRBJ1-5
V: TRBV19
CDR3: CASSYRTANSNQPQHF
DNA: TGTGCCAGTAGTTACCGGACAGCTAATAGCAATCAGCCCCAGCATTTT

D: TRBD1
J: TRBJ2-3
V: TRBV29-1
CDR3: CSVDGGTGGQDTQYF
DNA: TGCAGCGTTGATGGCGGGACAGGGGGTCAAGATACGCAGTATTTT

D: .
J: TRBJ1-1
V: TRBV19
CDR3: CASSIMPGPTEAFF
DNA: TGTGCCAGTAGTATAATGCCAGGGCCCACTGAAGCTTTCTTT

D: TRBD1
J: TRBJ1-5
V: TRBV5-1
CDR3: CASSHKPLQGEGNQPQHF
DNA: TGCGCCAGCAGCCACAAACCACTCCAGGGGGAGGGCAATCAGCCCCAGCATTTT

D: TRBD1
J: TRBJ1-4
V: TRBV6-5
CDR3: CASSHSLPGQVEKLFF
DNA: TGTGCCAGCAGTCACTCACTCCCGGGACAGGTTGAAAAACTGTTTTTT

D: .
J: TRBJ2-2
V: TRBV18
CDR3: CASSPPSTSTGELFF
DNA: TGTGCCAGCTCACCACCATCCACCAGCACCGGGGAGCTGTTTTTT

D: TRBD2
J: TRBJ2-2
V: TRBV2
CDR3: CASSGLAGPPNTGELFF
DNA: TGTGCCAGCAGCGGACTAGCGGGACCACCGAACACCGGGGAGCTGTTTTTT

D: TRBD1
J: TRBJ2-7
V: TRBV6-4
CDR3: CASSDSRPGQGETSYEQYF
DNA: TGTGCCAGCAGTGACTCCCGCCCCGGACAGGGGGAGACTTCCTACGAGCAGTACTTC

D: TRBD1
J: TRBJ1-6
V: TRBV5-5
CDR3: CASSNLQGARNSPLHF
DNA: TGTGCCAGCAGCAATTTACAGGGGGCGCGGAATTCACCCCTCCACTTT